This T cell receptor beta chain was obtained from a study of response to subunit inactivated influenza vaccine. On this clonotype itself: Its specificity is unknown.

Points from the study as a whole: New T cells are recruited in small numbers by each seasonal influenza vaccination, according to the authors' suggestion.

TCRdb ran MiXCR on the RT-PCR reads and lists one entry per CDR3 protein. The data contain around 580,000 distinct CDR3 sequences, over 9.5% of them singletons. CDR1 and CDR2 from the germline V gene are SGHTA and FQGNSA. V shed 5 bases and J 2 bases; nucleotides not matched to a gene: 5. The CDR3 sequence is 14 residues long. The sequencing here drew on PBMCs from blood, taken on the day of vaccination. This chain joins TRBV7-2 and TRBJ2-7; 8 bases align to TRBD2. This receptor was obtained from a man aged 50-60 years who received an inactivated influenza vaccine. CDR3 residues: CASSPLSGAYEQYF. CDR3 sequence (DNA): TGTGCCAGCAGCCCGCTTAGCGGGGCCTACGAGCAGTACTTC.